Sequencing of this T cell receptor (beta chain) was carried out in a study of T-cell reconstitution after alpha-beta-depleted transplantation in children. Whole-study results and caveats: At around two months after transplant, the alpha-beta T cells were reportedly derived from several hundred expanded clones that came from non-depleted graft cells. Hyperexpanded clones declined; after one year, newly produced T cells mostly supplied diversity. There were some patients whose high TCRbeta diversity at day 60 came from surviving recipient T cells and thymic progenitors.

This CDR3 region has 14 residues. V was trimmed by 2 bases and J by 1 base, leaving 5 bases between them. Germline values: CDR1 SSHAT, CDR2 FNYEAQ (reference sequence). The authors prepared the TCRbeta library with unique molecular identifiers. TCRdb called the PCR reads again in MiXCR, with one record for every CDR3 protein. This repertoire shows 600,000 to 800,000 distinct CDR3 sequences, 10% to 15% found once; its top ten account for around 0.8%. In this sample, this clonotype turned up a few times. Its specificity is not known. The clonotype comes from a girl aged 2 to 9 with congenital amegakaryocytic thrombocytopenia, due to receive a stem cell transplant. V and J are TRBV7-7 and TRBJ2-2; D gene ambiguous. The material was PBMCs, obtained before TCRalphabeta/CD19-depleted stem cell transplant. The CDR3 is CASSLYRNTGELFF. CDR3 DNA sequence: TGTGCCAGCAGCTTATATCGGAACACCGGGGAGCTGTTTTTT.